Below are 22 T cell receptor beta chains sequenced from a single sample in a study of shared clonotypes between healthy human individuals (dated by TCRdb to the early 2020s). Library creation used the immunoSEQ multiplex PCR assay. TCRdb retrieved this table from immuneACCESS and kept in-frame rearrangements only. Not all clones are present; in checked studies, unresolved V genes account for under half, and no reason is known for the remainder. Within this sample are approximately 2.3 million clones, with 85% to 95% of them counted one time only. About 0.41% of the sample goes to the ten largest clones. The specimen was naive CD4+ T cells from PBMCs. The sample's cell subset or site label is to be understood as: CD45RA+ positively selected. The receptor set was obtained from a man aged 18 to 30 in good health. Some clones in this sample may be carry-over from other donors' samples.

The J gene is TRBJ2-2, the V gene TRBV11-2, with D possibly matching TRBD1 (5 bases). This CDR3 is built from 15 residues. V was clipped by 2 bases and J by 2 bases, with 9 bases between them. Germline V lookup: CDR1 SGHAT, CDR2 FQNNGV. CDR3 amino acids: CASSLQGRNTGELFF. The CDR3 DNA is TGTGCCAGCAGCTTACAGGGTCGAAACACCGGGGAGCTGTTTTTT. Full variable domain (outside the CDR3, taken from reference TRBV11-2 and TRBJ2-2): EAGVAQSPRYKIIEKRQSVAFWCNPISGHATLYWYQQILGQGPKLLIQFQNNGVVDDSQLPKDRFSAERLKGVDSTLKIQPAKLEDSAVYLCASSLQGRNTGELFFGEGSRLTVL.

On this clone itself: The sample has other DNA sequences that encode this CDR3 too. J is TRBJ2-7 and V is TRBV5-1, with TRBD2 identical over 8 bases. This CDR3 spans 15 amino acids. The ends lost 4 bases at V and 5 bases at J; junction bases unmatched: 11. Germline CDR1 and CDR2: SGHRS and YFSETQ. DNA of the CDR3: TGCGCCAGCAGCCCCCTGGCGGGAGGTCCCCACGAGCAGTACTTC. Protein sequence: CASSPLAGGPHEQYF.

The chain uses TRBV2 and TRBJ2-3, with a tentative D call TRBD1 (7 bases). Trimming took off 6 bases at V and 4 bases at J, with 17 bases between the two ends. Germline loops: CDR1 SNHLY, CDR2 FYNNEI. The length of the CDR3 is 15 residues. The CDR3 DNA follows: TGTGCCAGCAGAGGAGGGTGGACAGGCGCAGATACGCAGTATTTT. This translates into CASRGGWTGADTQYF.

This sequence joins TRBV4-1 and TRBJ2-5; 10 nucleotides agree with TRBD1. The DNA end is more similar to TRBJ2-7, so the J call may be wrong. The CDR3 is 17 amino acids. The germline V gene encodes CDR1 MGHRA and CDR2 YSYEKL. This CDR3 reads CASSQGFRQGASYEQYF. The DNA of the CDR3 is TGCGCCAGCAGCCAAGGATTTAGACAGGGGGCTTCCTACGAGCAGTACTTC.

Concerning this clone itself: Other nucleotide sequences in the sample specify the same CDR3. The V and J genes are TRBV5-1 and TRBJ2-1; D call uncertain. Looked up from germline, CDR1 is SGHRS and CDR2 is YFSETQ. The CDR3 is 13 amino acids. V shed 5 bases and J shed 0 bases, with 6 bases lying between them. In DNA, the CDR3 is TGCGCCAGCAGTCTAAACTCCTACAATGAGCAGTTCTTC. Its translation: CASSLNSYNEQFF.

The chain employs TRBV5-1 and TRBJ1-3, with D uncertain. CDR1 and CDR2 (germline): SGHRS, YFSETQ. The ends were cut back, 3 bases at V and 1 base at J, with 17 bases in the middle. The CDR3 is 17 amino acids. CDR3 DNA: TGCGCCAGCAGCTCGGAAGGAGGTCCCCTTTCTGGAAACACCATATATTTT. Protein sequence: CASSSEGGPLSGNTIYF.

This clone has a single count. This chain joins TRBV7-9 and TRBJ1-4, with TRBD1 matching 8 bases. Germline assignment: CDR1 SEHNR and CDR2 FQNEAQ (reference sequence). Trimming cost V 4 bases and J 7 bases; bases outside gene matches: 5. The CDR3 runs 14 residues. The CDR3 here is CASSYGQGGEKLFF. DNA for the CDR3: TGTGCCAGCAGCTATGGACAGGGAGGTGAAAAACTGTTTTTT. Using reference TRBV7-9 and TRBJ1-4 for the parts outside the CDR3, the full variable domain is DTGVSQNPRHKITKRGQNVTFRCDPISEHNRLYWYRQTLGQGPEFLTYFQNEAQLEKSRLLSDRFSAERPKGSFSTLEIQRTEQGDSAMYLCASSYGQGGEKLFFGSGTQLSVL.

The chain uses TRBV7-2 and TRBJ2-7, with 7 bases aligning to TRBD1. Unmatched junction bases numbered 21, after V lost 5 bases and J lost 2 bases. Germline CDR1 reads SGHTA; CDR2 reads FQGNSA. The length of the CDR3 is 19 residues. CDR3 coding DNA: TGTGCCAGCAGCAGAAACCGGGACAGTACTAGGCGGGTAACCTACGAGCAGTACTTC. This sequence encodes CASSRNRDSTRRVTYEQYF.

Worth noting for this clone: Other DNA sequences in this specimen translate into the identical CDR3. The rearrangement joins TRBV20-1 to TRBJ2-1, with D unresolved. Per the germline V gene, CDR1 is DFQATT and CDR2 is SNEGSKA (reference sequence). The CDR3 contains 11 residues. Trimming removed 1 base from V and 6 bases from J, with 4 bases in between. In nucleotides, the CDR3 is TGCAGTGCTAGAGGGTCCAATGAGCAGTTCTTC. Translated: CSARGSNEQFF.

For the CDR3, the DNA is TGTGCCACCAGCGCCCGGAGGGGCACCTACGAGCAGTACTTC. It translates to CATSARRGTYEQYF. The V call is TRBV15, the J call TRBJ2-7; D perhaps matches TRBD2 (6 bases). The V gene's germline CDR1 is LNHNV and CDR2 YYDKDF (reference sequence). The CDR3 is made up of 14 amino acids. The V end lost 5 bases, the J end lost 2 bases, and 13 bases lay between the germline ends.

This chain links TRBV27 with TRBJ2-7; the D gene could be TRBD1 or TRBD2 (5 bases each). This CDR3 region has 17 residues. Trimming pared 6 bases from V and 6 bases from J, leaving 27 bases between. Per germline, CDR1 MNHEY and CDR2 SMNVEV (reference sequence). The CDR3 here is CASRSSRDARGESEQYF. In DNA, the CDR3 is TGTGCCAGCAGATCATCACGGGACGCCCGGGGTGAGAGCGAGCAGTACTTC.

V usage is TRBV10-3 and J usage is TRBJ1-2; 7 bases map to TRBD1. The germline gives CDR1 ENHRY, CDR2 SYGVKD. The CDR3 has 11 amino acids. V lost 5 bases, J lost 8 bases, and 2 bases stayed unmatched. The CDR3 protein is CAISPGQGYTF. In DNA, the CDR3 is TGTGCCATCAGTCCGGGACAGGGCTACACCTTC.

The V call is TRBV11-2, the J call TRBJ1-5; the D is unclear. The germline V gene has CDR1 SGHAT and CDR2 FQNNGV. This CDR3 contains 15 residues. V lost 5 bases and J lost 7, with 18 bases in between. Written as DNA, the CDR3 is TGTGCCAGCAGCCCAGCGACTCGGCGGCACCAGCCCCAGCATTTT. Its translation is CASSPATRRHQPQHF.

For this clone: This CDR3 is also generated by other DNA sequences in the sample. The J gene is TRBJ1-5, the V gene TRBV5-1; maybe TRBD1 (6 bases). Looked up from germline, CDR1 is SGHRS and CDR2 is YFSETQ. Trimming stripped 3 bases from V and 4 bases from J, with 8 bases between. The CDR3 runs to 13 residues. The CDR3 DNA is TGCGCCAGCAGCTCACAGGGAAATCAGCCCCAGCATTTT. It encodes CASSSQGNQPQHF.

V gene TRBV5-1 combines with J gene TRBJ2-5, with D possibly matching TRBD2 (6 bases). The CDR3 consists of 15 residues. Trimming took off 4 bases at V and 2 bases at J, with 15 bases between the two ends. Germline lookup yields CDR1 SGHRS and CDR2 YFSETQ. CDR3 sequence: CASSGGRHRQETQYF. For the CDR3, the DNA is TGCGCCAGCAGCGGTGGGAGGCATAGGCAAGAGACCCAGTACTTC.

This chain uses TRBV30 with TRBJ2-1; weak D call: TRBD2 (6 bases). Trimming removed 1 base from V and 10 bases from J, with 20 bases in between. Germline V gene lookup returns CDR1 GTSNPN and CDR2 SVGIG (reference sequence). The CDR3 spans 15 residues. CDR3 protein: CAWSDPSSARWEQFF. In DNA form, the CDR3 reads TGTGCCTGGAGTGATCCTTCTAGCGCCCGCTGGGAGCAGTTCTTC.

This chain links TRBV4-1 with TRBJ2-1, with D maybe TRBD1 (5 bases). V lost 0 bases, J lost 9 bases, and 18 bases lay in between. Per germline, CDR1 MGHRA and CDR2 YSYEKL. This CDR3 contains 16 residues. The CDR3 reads CASSQESGLGLGEQFF. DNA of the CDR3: TGCGCCAGCAGCCAAGAGTCAGGGCTAGGGTTAGGTGAGCAGTTCTTC.

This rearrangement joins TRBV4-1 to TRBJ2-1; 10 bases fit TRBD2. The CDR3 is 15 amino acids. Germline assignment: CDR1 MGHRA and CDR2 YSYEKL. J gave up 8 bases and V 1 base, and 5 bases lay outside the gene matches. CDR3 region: CASSQVGLARDEQFF. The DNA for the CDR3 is TGCGCCAGCAGCCAAGTGGGACTAGCGAGGGATGAGCAGTTCTTC.

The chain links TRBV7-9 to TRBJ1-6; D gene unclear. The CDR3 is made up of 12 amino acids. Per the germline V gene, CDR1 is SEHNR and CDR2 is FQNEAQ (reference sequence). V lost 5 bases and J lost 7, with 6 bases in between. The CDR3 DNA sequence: TGTGCCAGCAGCCCCGACAATTCACCCCTCCACTTT. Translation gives CASSPDNSPLHF.

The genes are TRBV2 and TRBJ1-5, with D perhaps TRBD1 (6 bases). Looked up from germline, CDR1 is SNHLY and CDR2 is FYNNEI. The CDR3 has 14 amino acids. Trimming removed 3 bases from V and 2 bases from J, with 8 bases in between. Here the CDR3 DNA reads TGTGCCAGCAGTGACCACAGGGGCAATCAGCCCCAGCATTTT. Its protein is CASSDHRGNQPQHF.

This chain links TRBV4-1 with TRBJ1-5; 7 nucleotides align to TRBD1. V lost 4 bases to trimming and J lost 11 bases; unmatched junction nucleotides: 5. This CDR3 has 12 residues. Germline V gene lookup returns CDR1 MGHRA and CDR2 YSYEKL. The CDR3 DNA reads TGCGCCAGCAGCCGCCCAGGGGGGACCCAGCATTTT. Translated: CASSRPGGTQHF.

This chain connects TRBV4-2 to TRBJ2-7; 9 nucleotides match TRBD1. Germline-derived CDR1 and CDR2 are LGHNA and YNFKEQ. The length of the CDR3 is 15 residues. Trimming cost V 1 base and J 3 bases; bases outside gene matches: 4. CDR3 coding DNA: TGTGCCAGCAGCCAAGTTCCGGGACAGGGCTACGAGCAGTACTTC. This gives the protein CASSQVPGQGYEQYF.